Listed here are 8 T cell receptor beta chains from one sample, sequenced in a study of CD8 T cells in Susac syndrome (dated by TCRdb to about 2019). The library was generated by the immunoSEQ multiplex PCR assay. RNA was extracted with the RNeasy kit and about 0.5 to 1 ug was reverse transcribed using random hexamers. Through fastp at Q25 and MiXCR, TCRdb rebuilt clones from the public reads, retaining in-frame beta chains. Entries that share a CDR3 protein sequence are merged under the most common genes and DNA. This sample is represented by 200,000 to 250,000 distinct CDR3 sequences; approximately 95% of them were singletons. The top ten clonotypes cover approximately 0.082% of the sample. Source material: CD4+ T cells from PBMCs. These receptors all stem from a human donor with multiple sclerosis.

This chain links TRBV3-1 with TRBJ2-6, with D unclear. The V end was cut by 4 bases, the J end by 0 bases, with 10 bases between. This CDR3 is built from 16 residues. Germline V lookup: CDR1 LGHDT, CDR2 YNNKEL (reference sequence). CDR3 in DNA: TGTGCCAGCAGCCCAAGGACCTTCTCTGGGGCCAACGTCCTGACTTTC. It translates to CASSPRTFSGANVLTF. The whole variable domain, remainder taken from reference TRBV3-1 and TRBJ2-6, is DTAVSQTPKYLVTQMGNDKSIKCEQNLGHDTMYWYKQDSKKFLKIMFSYNNKELIINETVPNRFSPKSPDKAHLNLHINSLELGDSAVYFCASSPRTFSGANVLTFGAGSRLTVL.

As DNA, the CDR3 is TGCAGTGCTAGAGATTACGCATGGGGGAGAAGTTCACCCCTCCACTTT. As protein: CSARDYAWGRSSPLHF. This chain uses TRBV20-1 with TRBJ1-6; TRBD1 is a possible D gene (5 bases). Trimming stripped 0 bases from V and 9 bases from J, with 18 bases between. Germline values: CDR1 DFQATT, CDR2 SNEGSKA (reference sequence). The CDR3 is 16 amino acids.

This rearrangement joins TRBV25-1 to TRBJ2-6; D gene uncertain. Germline V gene sequence: CDR1 MGHDK, CDR2 SYGVNS. The CDR3 consists of 15 residues. Trimming removed 3 bases from V and 0 bases from J, with 6 bases in between. CDR3 loop: CASSDRNSGANVLTF. The CDR3 coding sequence is TGTGCCAGCAGTGATAGGAACTCTGGGGCCAACGTCCTGACTTTC.

V usage is TRBV11-2 and J usage is TRBJ2-1; D may be TRBD1 or TRBD2 (6 bases each). This CDR3 has 16 residues. CDR1 and CDR2 from the germline V gene are SGHAT and FQNNGV. The V end lost 1 base, the J end lost 6 bases, and 16 bases lay between the germline ends. The CDR3 DNA reads as TGTGCCAGCAGCTTAGCCCCGGGGGCCTCAGGCAATGAGCAGTTCTTC. This gives the protein CASSLAPGASGNEQFF.

Written as DNA, the CDR3 is TGCGCCAGCAGCCAAGATGCAGGGTGGTTTGGTGGCTACACCTTC. Protein product: CASSQDAGWFGGYTF. The chain uses TRBV4-1 and TRBJ1-2, with TRBD1 as a possible D gene (5 bases). CDR1 and CDR2 from the germline V gene are MGHRA and YSYEKL. The CDR3 is 15 amino acids. V dropped 0 bases and J dropped 7 bases, with 15 bases sitting between them.

V usage is TRBV3-1 and J usage is TRBJ2-6; D tentatively reads TRBD1 or TRBD2 (6 bases each). This CDR3 is 15 amino acids long. Germline CDR1 reads LGHDT; CDR2 reads YNNKEL (reference sequence). The V and J ends lost 8 bases and 2 bases respectively, with 13 bases between them. The CDR3: CASRGTQAGANVLTF. CDR3 DNA: TGTGCCAGCCGGGGGACACAAGCTGGGGCCAACGTCCTGACTTTC. The full variable domain, in which reference TRBV3-1 and TRBJ2-6 provide the parts outside the CDR3, is DTAVSQTPKYLVTQMGNDKSIKCEQNLGHDTMYWYKQDSKKFLKIMFSYNNKELIINETVPNRFSPKSPDKAHLNLHINSLELGDSAVYFCASRGTQAGANVLTFGAGSRLTVL.

The V and J genes are TRBV27 and TRBJ1-5; D is ambiguous. The CDR3 totals 15 residues. V lost 6 bases to trimming and J lost 1 base, with 13 bases between them. Germline V lookup: CDR1 MNHEY, CDR2 SMNVEV (reference sequence). The chain's CDR3 is CASSPTSGSNQPQHF. In DNA form, the CDR3 reads TGTGCCAGCAGCCCTACGTCGGGGAGCAATCAGCCCCAGCATTTT.

J is TRBJ1-2 and V is TRBV27; possibly TRBD1 for D (5 bases). There are 15 residues in the CDR3. V gave up 3 bases and J gave up 4 bases, with 15 bases separating them. From germline, CDR1 is MNHEY and CDR2 SMNVEV (reference sequence). The CDR3 sequence: CASSLVPAGSYGYTF. In nucleotides, the CDR3 is TGTGCCAGCAGTTTGGTGCCTGCAGGGTCCTATGGCTACACCTTC.